This entry lists 15 T cell receptor beta chains sequenced from one sample in a study of cytomegalovirus exposure and HLA in healthy donors. Use of 60 Vbeta and 13 Jbeta primers characterized the PCR. Measured with immunoSEQ multiplex PCR; TCRdb has only the in-frame clones, and not every one. The sample lists approximately 290,000 clones, 80% occurring once. The sequenced sample was PBMCs. These receptors originate from a girl aged 2 to 9 in good health and CMV-seronegative.

This chain connects TRBV4-2 to TRBJ2-7; 12 nucleotides align to TRBD2. The ends lost 0 bases at V and 3 bases at J; junction bases unmatched: 6. The germline gives CDR1 LGHNA, CDR2 YNFKEQ. The CDR3 totals 17 residues. The CDR3 region has the DNA TGTGCCAGCAGCCAAGATCTAGCGGGGGGGAATCTCTACGAGCAGTACTTC. Its translation: CASSQDLAGGNLYEQYF.

This clone appeared a single time. The genes are TRBV11-2 and TRBJ2-7, with TRBD2 as a possible D gene (5 bases). This CDR3 is 14 amino acids long. CDR1 is SGHAT, CDR2 FQNNGV, per germline. The germline V and J ends were trimmed by 3 bases and 0 bases, with 9 bases remaining between them. The CDR3 nucleotides are TGTGCCAGCAGCTTCCGGGGAGCCTCCTACGAGCAGTACTTC. Translating gives CASSFRGASYEQYF.

The rearrangement links TRBV11-3 to TRBJ2-1; 11 nucleotides align to TRBD1. Per the germline V gene, CDR1 is SGHNT and CDR2 is YENEEA. V gave up 1 base and J gave up 6 bases; unmatched junction bases: 2. The CDR3 consists of 15 residues. The CDR3 DNA is TGTGCCAGCAGCTTAGCCGGGACAGGGGGCAATGAGCAGTTCTTC. This encodes CASSLAGTGGNEQFF.

The chain uses TRBV7-9 and TRBJ2-7; perhaps TRBD1 as D (6 bases). Germline loops: CDR1 SEHNR, CDR2 FQNEAQ (reference sequence). The V end lost 5 bases, the J end lost 1 base, and 12 bases lay between the germline ends. This CDR3 spans 14 amino acids. In nucleotides, the CDR3 is TGTGCCAGCAGCGTCGGGACAAAATCCTACGAGCAGTACTTC. This codes for CASSVGTKSYEQYF.

The J gene is TRBJ1-1, the V gene TRBV18; D not certain. This CDR3 region has 16 residues. Trimming took off 0 bases at V and 4 bases at J, with 15 bases between the two ends. Germline loops: CDR1 KGHSH, CDR2 LQKENI. For the CDR3, the DNA is TGTGCCAGCTCACCACCCCTCCCGGGTTGGAGCACTGAAGCTTTCTTT. As protein: CASSPPLPGWSTEAFF.

The chain uses TRBV7-9 and TRBJ1-4; 7 bases match TRBD1. Germline assignment: CDR1 SEHNR and CDR2 FQNEAQ (reference sequence). V dropped 1 base and J dropped 7; count of bases not matched to a gene: 6. The CDR3 has 15 residues. CDR3 region: CASSLERGQAEKLFF. CDR3 in DNA: TGTGCCAGCAGCTTAGAGAGGGGGCAGGCTGAAAAACTGTTTTTT.

This clone has more than one count but fewer than ten. The J gene is TRBJ2-3, the V gene TRBV5-1; TRBD2 agrees at 11 bases. CDR3 size: 16 residues. J lost 5 bases, V lost 2 bases, and 7 bases had no gene match. Germline V gene lookup returns CDR1 SGHRS and CDR2 YFSETQ. CDR3 nucleotide sequence: TGCGCCAGCAGCTTCATTAGCGGGGGGGCTGGAGATACGCAGTATTTT. Its translation is CASSFISGGAGDTQYF.

J is TRBJ1-1 and V is TRBV7-3, with a possible D match to TRBD1 (5 bases). Trimming cost V 1 base and J 4 bases, with 13 bases left between them. CDR3 length: 15 amino acids. Germline CDR1 SGHTA, CDR2 FQGTGA. CDR3 nucleotide sequence: TGTGCCAGCAGCTTAAACCCCGACAGTTTCACTGAAGCTTTCTTT. Its protein product is CASSLNPDSFTEAFF.

For this clone: Different DNA sequences within this sample yield the same CDR3. The V and J genes are TRBV30 and TRBJ2-7; D gene unclear. Trimming took off 2 bases at V and 3 bases at J, with 5 bases between the two ends. CDR1 GTSNPN and CDR2 SVGIG come from the germline V gene (reference sequence). The CDR3 runs 11 residues. DNA of the CDR3: TGTGCCTGGAGTACGAGCTACGAGCAGTACTTC. Translated, it gives CAWSTSYEQYF.

V is TRBV28 and J is TRBJ2-5; no firm D call. The CDR3 is made up of 12 amino acids. V was trimmed by 6 bases and J by 5 bases, leaving 10 bases between them. Germline-derived CDR1 and CDR2 are MDHEN and SYDVKM. CDR3 in DNA: TGTGCCAGCAGCGGTGAGTGGGAGACCCAGTACTTC. Its protein is CASSGEWETQYF.

As to this clone: One end of the junction varies from germline; a read error may be responsible. J is TRBJ1-6 and V is TRBV30, with D possibly TRBD1 on 5 matching bases. The CDR3 runs 14 residues. Germline lookup yields CDR1 GTSNPN and CDR2 SVGIG (reference sequence). The CDR3 spells CAWSSGLFHSPLHF. DNA for the CDR3: TGTGCCTGGAGTTCGGGACTCTTCCATTCGCCCCTCCACTTT.

The chain has TRBV4-1 and TRBJ1-4, with a possible D match to TRBD1 (5 bases). CDR1 and CDR2 from the germline V gene are MGHRA and YSYEKL. The germline V and J ends were trimmed by 1 base and 5 bases, with 14 bases remaining between them. The CDR3 sequence is 16 residues long. CDR3 sequence: CASSQGPAGGNEKLFF. As DNA, the CDR3 is TGCGCCAGCAGCCAAGGTCCGGCCGGGGGAAATGAAAAACTGTTTTTT.

This clone was counted between two and nine times. The chain uses TRBV19 and TRBJ2-2; 13 nucleotides match TRBD2. The CDR3 is made up of 15 amino acids. Trimming at V came to 8 bases and at J to 4 bases, leaving 4 bases not matched to a gene. The V gene's germline CDR1 is LNHDA and CDR2 SQIVND (reference sequence). In DNA, the CDR3 is TGTGCCAGTCGACTAGCGGGGGGCGGCACCGGGGAGCTGTTTTTT. This sequence encodes CASRLAGGGTGELFF.

This chain joins TRBV25-1 and TRBJ2-5; possibly TRBD2 for D (6 bases). The CDR3 totals 15 residues. Trimming left V 6 bases short and J 7 bases short, with 21 bases between. Looked up from germline, CDR1 is MGHDK and CDR2 is SYGVNS. CDR3 sequence: CASSAGRDPRSTQYF. CDR3 DNA: TGTGCCAGCAGCGCTGGGCGGGACCCAAGATCGACCCAGTACTTC.

V is TRBV5-8 and J is TRBJ2-5, with D perhaps TRBD2 (6 bases). The CDR3 totals 13 residues. CDR1 SGHTS and CDR2 YDEGEE come from the germline V gene. V was shortened by 2 bases and J by 3 bases, with 8 bases between the two germline ends. The CDR3 nucleotides read TGTGCCAGCAGCTTATGGAGGGAAGAGACCCAGTACTTC. Translating gives CASSLWREETQYF.